The clone carrying this T cell receptor (beta chain) was seen at least ten times. The sample originates from a study of T cells in Graves' hyperthyroidism and ophthalmopathy. Germline assignment: CDR1 MDHEN and CDR2 SYDVKM. The V and J ends lost 6 bases and 4 bases respectively, with 17 bases between them. The CDR3 is 15 amino acids. Researchers took RNA transcripts and amplified the TCR beta CDR3 regions from them. The HTBI set primed first-round TCR CDR3 RT-PCR. TCRdb passed the multiplex PCR reads through MiXCR, listing each CDR3 protein once. The data contain 350,000 to 450,000 distinct CDR3 sequences, approximately 15% of them seen just once; the ten biggest clones take up 11%. The authors deemed Graves' hyperthyroidism stable absent ophthalmopathy progression within 18 months. Clinical symptoms, serum thyroxine, TRAb, thyroid ultrasound and orbital computed tomography established diagnosis.

The sequenced sample was blood. The sequence came from a woman aged 60-70 years with Graves' hyperthyroidism. This chain joins TRBV28 and TRBJ2-3; D may be TRBD2 (5 bases). CDR3 nucleotides: TGTGCCAGCAGATCACACCTTACTAGTTCAGATACGCAGTATTTT. Its protein is CASRSHLTSSDTQYF. The full variable domain, completed using reference TRBV28 and TRBJ2-3, is DVKVTQSSRYLVKRTGEKVFLECVQDMDHENMFWYRQDPGLGLRLIYFSYDVKMKEKGDIPEGYSVSREKKERFSLILESASTNQTSMYLCASRSHLTSSDTQYFGPGTRLTVL.